This entry is about one T cell receptor (beta chain). The CDR3 loop spans 15 amino acids. Looked up from germline, CDR1 is SQVTM and CDR2 is ANQGSEA. After removal of 4 bases from V and 0 bases from J, the junction contained 7 bases not matched to a gene. The data were taken from a study of blood T cell repertoires in COVID-19. For the study at large: Acute and convalescent COVID-19 specimens originated in the United States, Italy and Spain. PBMCs, B-cell-depleted T cells, or T cells provided the cDNA or gDNA that made up the material.

Authors' methods: By means of reference gene primer amplification, nucleated cell counts were estimated. The protocol was immunoSEQ multiplex PCR, while the TCRdb copy is restricted to in-frame clones and leaves out a portion. The V and J calls and clone size were taken over from that table, and D and trimming were inferred from the DNA. The sample carries 180,000 or so clones, about 85% recorded once. The rearrangement joins TRBV29-1 to TRBJ2-5; 8 bases agree with TRBD1. The source material was peripheral blood. This sequence originates from a man aged 18 to 35 with acute or convalescent COVID-19. For the CDR3, the DNA is TGCAGCGTTGTGGGACAGGTCAAGTACCAAGAGACCCAGTACTTC. This sequence encodes CSVVGQVKYQETQYF.